This T cell receptor beta chain was identified during a study of blood T cell repertoires in COVID-19. Across the study: Samples of COVID-19 (acute and convalescent) were obtained from the United States, Italy and Spain. In each case, the material was cDNA or gDNA derived from T cells, B-cell-depleted T cells, or PBMCs.

Per the original data handling: Estimation of nucleated cell counts was performed using reference gene primer amplification. Assay: immunoSEQ multiplex PCR; the TCRdb copy retains only in-frame clones and omits some. That table gives V, J and clone size, and the DNA gave D and trimming. The sample contains 130,000 to 150,000 clones, around 80% of which appear only once. This CDR3 has 13 residues. CDR1 MDHEN and CDR2 SYDVKM come from the germline V gene. Trimming removed 5 bases at V and 7 bases at J, with 12 bases between. This clone appeared a few times. The chain joins TRBV28 to TRBJ1-5; the D is unclear. The sequenced sample consisted of peripheral blood. The sequence came from a man aged 55 to 70 with active or convalescent COVID-19. CDR3 sequence reads: CASSPLGVQPQHF. Here the CDR3 DNA reads TGTGCCAGCAGTCCCCTCGGAGTGCAGCCCCAGCATTTT.